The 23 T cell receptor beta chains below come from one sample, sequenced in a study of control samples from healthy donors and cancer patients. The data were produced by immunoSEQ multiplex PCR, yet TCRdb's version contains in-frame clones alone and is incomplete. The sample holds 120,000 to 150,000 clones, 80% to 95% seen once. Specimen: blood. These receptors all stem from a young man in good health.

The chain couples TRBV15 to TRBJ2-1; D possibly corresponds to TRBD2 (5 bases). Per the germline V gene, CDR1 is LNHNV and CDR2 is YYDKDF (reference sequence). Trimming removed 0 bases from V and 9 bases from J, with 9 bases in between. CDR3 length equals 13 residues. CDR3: CATSRDEGGEQFF. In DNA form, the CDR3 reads TGTGCCACCAGCAGAGATGAGGGTGGTGAGCAGTTCTTC.

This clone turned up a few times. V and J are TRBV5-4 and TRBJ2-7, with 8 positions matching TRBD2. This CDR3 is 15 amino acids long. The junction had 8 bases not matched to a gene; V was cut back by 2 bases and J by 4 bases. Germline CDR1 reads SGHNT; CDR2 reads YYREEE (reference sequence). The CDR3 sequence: CASSLGLAGPYEQYF. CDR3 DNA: TGTGCCAGCAGCTTAGGCCTAGCGGGCCCATACGAGCAGTACTTC.

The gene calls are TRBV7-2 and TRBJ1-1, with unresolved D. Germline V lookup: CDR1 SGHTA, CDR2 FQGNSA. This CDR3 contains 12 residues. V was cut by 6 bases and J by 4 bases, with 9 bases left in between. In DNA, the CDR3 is TGTGCCAGCAGTTTGACGTCCACTGAAGCTTTCTTT. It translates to CASSLTSTEAFF.

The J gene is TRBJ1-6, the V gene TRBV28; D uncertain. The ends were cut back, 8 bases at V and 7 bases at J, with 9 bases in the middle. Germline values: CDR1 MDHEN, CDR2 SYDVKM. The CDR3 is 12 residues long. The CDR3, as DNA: TGTGCCAGCTGGAGTATGAATTCACCCCTCCACTTT. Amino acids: CASWSMNSPLHF.

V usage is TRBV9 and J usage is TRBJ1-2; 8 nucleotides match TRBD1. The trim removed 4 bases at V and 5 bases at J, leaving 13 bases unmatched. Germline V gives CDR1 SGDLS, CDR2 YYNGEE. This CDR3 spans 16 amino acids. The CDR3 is CASSILPGQAMYGYTF. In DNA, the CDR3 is TGTGCCAGCAGCATCTTACCGGGACAGGCTATGTATGGCTACACCTTC.

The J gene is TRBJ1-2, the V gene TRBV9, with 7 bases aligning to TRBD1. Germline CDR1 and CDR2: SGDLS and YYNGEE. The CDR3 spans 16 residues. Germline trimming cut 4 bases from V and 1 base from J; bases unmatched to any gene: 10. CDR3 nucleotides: TGTGCCAGCAGCTCGAGCCGACAGGGACATAACTATGGCTACACCTTC. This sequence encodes CASSSSRQGHNYGYTF.

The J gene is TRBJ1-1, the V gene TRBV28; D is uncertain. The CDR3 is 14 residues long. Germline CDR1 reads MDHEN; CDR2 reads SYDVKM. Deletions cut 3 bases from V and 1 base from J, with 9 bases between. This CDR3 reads CASSLWAGNTEAFF. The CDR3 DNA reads TGTGCCAGCAGTTTGTGGGCGGGGAACACTGAAGCTTTCTTT.

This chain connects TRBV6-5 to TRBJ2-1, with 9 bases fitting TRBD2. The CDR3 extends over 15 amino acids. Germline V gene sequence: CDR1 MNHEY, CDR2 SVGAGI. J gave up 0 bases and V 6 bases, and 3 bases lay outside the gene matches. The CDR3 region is CASSKAGGSYNEQFF. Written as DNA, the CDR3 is TGTGCCAGCAGCAAAGCGGGAGGCTCCTACAATGAGCAGTTCTTC.

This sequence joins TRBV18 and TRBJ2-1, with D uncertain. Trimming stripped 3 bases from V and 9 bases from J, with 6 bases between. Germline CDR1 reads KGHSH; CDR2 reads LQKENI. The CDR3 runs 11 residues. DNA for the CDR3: TGTGCCAGCTCACCTGGCTTTGAGCAGTTCTTC. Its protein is CASSPGFEQFF. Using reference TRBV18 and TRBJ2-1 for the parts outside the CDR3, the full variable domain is NAGVMQNPRHLVRRRGQEARLRCSPMKGHSHVYWYRQLPEEGLKFMVYLQKENIIDESGMPKERFSAEFPKEGPSILRIQQVVRGDSAAYFCASSPGFEQFFGPGTRLTVL.

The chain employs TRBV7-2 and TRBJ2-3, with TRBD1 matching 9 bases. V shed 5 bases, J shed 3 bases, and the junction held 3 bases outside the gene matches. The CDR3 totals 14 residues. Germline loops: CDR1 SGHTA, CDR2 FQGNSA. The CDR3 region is CASSPGQGTDTQYF. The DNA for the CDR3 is TGTGCCAGCAGCCCGGGACAGGGTACAGATACGCAGTATTTT.

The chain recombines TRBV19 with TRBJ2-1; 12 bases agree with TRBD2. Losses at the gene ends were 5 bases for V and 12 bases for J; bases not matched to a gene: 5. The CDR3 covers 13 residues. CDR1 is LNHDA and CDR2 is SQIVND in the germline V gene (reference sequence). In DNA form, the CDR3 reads TGTGCCAGTAGTCCCCTAGCGGGAGGGCTGCAGTTCTTC. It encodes CASSPLAGGLQFF.

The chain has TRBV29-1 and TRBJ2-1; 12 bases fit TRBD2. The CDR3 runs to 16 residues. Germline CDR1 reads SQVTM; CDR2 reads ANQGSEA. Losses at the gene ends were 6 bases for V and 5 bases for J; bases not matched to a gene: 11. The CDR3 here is CSVDDGTSGRNNEQFF. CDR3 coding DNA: TGCAGCGTGGACGATGGGACTAGCGGGCGAAACAATGAGCAGTTCTTC.

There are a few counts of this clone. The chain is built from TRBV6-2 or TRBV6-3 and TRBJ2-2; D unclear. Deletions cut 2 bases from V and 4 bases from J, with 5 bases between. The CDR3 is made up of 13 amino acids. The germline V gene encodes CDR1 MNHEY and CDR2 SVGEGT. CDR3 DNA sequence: TGTGCCAGCAGTTACGACATCACCGGGGAGCTGTTTTTT. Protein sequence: CASSYDITGELFF.

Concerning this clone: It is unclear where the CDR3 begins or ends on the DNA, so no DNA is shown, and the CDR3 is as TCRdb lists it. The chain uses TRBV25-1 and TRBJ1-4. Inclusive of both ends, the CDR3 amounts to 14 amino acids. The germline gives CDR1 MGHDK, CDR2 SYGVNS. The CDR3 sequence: CASSDLGMGEKLFF.

DNA for the CDR3: TGCGCCAGCAGGGCCGATGAGTGGGTGACTGAAGCTTTCTTT. As protein: CASRADEWVTEAFF. The chain has TRBV5-1 and TRBJ1-1; D not certain. The germline V gene has CDR1 SGHRS and CDR2 YFSETQ. This CDR3 region has 14 residues. Trimming cost V 5 bases and J 5 bases, with 16 bases left between them.

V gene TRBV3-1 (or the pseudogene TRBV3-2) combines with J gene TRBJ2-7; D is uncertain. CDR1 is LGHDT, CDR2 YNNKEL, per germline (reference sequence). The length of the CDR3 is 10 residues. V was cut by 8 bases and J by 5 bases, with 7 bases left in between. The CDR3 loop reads CASGRHEQYF. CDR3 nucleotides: TGTGCCAGCGGTCGGCACGAGCAGTACTTC.

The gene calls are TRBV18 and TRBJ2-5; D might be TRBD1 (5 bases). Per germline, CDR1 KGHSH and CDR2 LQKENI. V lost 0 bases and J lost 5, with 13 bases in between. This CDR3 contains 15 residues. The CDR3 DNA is TGTGCCAGCTCACCACCGCTCAGGGTTTGGGAGACCCAGTACTTC. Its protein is CASSPPLRVWETQYF.

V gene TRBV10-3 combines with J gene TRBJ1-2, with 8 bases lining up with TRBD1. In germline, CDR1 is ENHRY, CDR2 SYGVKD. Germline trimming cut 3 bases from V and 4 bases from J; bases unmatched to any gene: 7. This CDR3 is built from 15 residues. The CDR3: CAISDAGTGVYGYTF. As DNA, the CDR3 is TGTGCCATCAGTGATGCCGGGACAGGAGTCTATGGCTACACCTTC.

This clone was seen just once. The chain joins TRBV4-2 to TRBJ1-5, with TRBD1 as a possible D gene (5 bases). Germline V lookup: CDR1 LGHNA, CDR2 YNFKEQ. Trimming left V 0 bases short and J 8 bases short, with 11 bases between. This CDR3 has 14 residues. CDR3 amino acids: CASSQDVGVEPQHF. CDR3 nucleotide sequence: TGTGCCAGCAGCCAAGATGTGGGGGTAGAGCCCCAGCATTTT.

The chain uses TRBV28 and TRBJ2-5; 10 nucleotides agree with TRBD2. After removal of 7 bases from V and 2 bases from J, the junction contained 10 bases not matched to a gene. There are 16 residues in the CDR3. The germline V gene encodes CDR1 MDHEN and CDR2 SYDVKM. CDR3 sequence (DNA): TGTGCCAGCAAACTAGCGGGATTTCATGTTCAAGAGACCCAGTACTTC. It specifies CASKLAGFHVQETQYF.

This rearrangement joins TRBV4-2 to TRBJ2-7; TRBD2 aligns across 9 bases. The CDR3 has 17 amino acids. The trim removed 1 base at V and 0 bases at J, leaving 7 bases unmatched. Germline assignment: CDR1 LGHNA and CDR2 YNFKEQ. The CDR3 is CASSQVLAGSRSYEQYF. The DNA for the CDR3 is TGTGCCAGCAGCCAAGTCCTAGCGGGGTCTCGCTCCTACGAGCAGTACTTC.

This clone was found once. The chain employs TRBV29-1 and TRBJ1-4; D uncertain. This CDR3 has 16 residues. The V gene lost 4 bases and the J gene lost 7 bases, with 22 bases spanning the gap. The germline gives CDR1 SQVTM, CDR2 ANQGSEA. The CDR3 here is CSVAFSVARTIEKLFF. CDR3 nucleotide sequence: TGCAGCGTTGCGTTTTCGGTGGCCAGAACGATTGAAAAACTGTTTTTT.

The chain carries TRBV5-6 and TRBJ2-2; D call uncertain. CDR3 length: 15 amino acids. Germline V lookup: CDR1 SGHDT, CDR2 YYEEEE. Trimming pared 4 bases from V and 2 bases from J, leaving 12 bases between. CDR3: CASSPHGPNTGELFF. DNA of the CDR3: TGTGCCAGCAGCCCCCATGGCCCCAACACCGGGGAGCTGTTTTTT.